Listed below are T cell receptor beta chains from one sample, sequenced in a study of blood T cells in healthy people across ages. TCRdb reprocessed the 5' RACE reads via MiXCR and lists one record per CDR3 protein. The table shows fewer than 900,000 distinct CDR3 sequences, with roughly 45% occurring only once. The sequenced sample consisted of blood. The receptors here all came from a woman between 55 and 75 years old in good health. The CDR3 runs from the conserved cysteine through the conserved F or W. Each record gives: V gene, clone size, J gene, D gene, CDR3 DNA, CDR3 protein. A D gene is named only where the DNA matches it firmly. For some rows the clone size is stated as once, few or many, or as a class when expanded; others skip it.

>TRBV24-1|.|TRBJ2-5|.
TGTGCCACCTCATCCTTCCGGGAAGAGACCCAGTACTTC
CATSSFREETQYF
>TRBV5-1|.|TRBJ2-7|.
TGCGCCAGCAGCTTGGTTGGAGGTAAATCCTACGAGCAGTACTTC
CASSLVGGKSYEQYF
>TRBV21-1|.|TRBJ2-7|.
TGTGCCAGCAGCAACAGGGGGAGGGACGAGCAGTACTTC
CASSNRGRDEQYF
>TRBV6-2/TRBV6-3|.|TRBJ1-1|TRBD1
TGTGCCAGCAGTGGGGGACAGGTGAACACTGAAGCTTTCTTT
CASSGGQVNTEAFF
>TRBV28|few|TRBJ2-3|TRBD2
TGTGCCAGCAGTTTAGGCGGGAGGACCACAGATACGCAGTATTTT
CASSLGGRTTDTQYF
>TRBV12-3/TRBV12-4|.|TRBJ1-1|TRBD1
TGTGCCAGCAGTTTAGACAGGGGGCGGGTCACTGAAGCTTTCTTT
CASSLDRGRVTEAFF
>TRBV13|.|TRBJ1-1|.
TGTGCCAGCAGCTTAGGAGGTAGGACGGCTTTCTTT
CASSLGGRTAFF
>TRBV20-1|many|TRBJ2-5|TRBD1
TGCAGTGCTTACACCGACAGGGGGAAGACCCAGTACTTC
CSAYTDRGKTQYF
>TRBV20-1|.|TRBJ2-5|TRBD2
TGCAGTGCTAGCATCACTAGCGGACAAGAGACCCAGTACTTC
CSASITSGQETQYF
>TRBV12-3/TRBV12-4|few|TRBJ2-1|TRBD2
TGTGCCAGCAGCCAACTAGCGGGAGTTGCTTACAATGAGCAGTTCTTC
CASSQLAGVAYNEQFF